This T cell receptor (beta chain) stems from a study of blood T cell repertoires in COVID-19. As for the study in general: T cells, B-cell-depleted T cells, or PBMCs provided the cDNA or gDNA that served as material.

The assay was immunoSEQ multiplex PCR, and TCRdb's table has in-frame clones only and misses some. Among roughly 250,000 clones listed, 81% were seen once. Germline V CDR1 and CDR2: SGHRS, YFSETQ. CDR3 length: 17 residues. V shed 0 bases and J shed 0 bases, with 15 bases lying between them. This clonotype originated in a woman aged 60-70 years with active or convalescent COVID-19. V and J are TRBV5-1 and TRBJ1-2; D is ambiguous. The specimen sequenced was peripheral blood. In DNA form, the CDR3 reads TGCGCCAGCAGCTTGGGGTTAGGAGCCTTAGCTAACTATGGCTACACCTTC. Translation: CASSLGLGALANYGYTF.